The 22 T cell receptor beta chains reported below all come from one sample, sequenced in a study of tumor-infiltrating lymphocytes in primary liver carcinoma. Germline DNA was extracted alongside blood RNA, which was obtained from unsorted whole blood. Using a constant-region primer together with ProtoScript II reverse transcriptase, TCR beta cDNA was made from about 500 ng of total RNA. Sequencing libraries for TCR beta derived from three nested multiplex PCR rounds that used slightly modified ARM-PCR. TRBV1-TRBV30 forward primers and a C-beta reverse primer were used in the first two PCR rounds, which each ran for 9 to 10 cycles. TCRdb reprocessed the multiplex PCR reads with MiXCR, giving one entry per CDR3 protein. Altogether fewer than 400,000 distinct CDR3 sequences are present, more than 55% being singletons, with the ten largest covering about a sixth. Sequencing was done on a sample of peripheral blood. These receptors were collected from a young woman with primary liver carcinoma and hepatitis B virus infection.

Notes on this clonotype: Since a much larger clone is just one base distant, this may be a read error. The chain employs TRBV6-2 or TRBV6-3 and TRBJ2-6, with D tentatively TRBD1 (5 bases). Germline CDR1 is MNHEY and CDR2 is SVGEGT. The CDR3 covers 15 residues. The CDR3 region is CASSYQGSGANLLTF. DNA for the CDR3: TGTGCCAGCAGTTACCAGGGTTCTGGGGCCAACCTCCTGACTTTC.

Regarding this clonotype: Given a much more abundant clone one base away, this may be a read error. V and J are TRBV6-1 and TRBJ2-3; possibly TRBD2 for D (7 bases). With 6 bases removed from V and 2 bases from J, the gap between germline ends came to 21 bases. Germline V gives CDR1 MNHNS, CDR2 SASEGT. CDR3 length: 17 residues. The CDR3 sequence is CASRSQRGAGNTDTQYF. CDR3 nucleotide sequence: TGTGCCAGCAGATCCCAACGGGGGGCGGGTAACACAGATACGCAGTATTTT.

Notes on this clonotype: A single base separates this from a much larger clone, so it may be a read error. The rearrangement uses TRBV6-1 and TRBJ2-7; TRBD2 is a possible D gene (5 bases). The CDR3 spans 15 residues. Germline V gene lookup returns CDR1 MNHNS and CDR2 SASEGT. The CDR3 spells CASSTPGWRSYGQYF. The CDR3 bases are TGTGCCAGCAGCACCCCGGGGTGGCGCTCCTACGGGCAGTACTTC.

This clonotype has ten or more counts. The chain uses TRBV5-6 and TRBJ2-3, with no clear D. This CDR3 is 13 amino acids long. Germline assignment: CDR1 SGHDT and CDR2 YYEEEE. Trimming stripped 1 base from V and 5 bases from J, with 8 bases between. The CDR3 sequence: CASSLPGRDTQYF. For the CDR3, the DNA is TGTGCCAGCAGCTTGCCCGGACGAGATACGCAGTATTTT.

As regards this clonotype: This may arise from a read error, as a much more abundant clone is one base away. The chain employs TRBV28 and TRBJ1-5; D is unresolved. The J call could be wrong; TRBJ2-3 is a better fit for the DNA end. Per the germline V gene, CDR1 is MDHEN and CDR2 is SYDVKM. The CDR3 runs 13 residues. This chain's CDR3 is CASSFFGNQPQYF. Here the CDR3 DNA reads TGTGCCAGCAGTTTTTTTGGGAATCAGCCCCAGTATTTT.

The chain employs TRBV11-2 and TRBJ2-1; 9 bases align to TRBD2. Germline V gene sequence: CDR1 SGHAT, CDR2 FQNNGV. The CDR3 has 14 amino acids. The CDR3 spells CDRSLAGAFNEQFF. CDR3 sequence (DNA): TGTGACAGGAGCTTAGCGGGAGCTTTCAATGAGCAGTTCTTC.

The chain links TRBV7-8 to TRBJ2-1; D possibly corresponds to TRBD1 (5 bases). The CDR3 is made up of 14 amino acids. Trimming left V 3 bases short and J 13 bases short, with 19 bases between. Germline CDR1 reads SGHVS; CDR2 reads FQNEAQ. The CDR3 sequence is CASSFPQPGPSQFF. In nucleotides, the CDR3 is TGTGCCAGCAGCTTCCCGCAGCCAGGGCCCTCTCAGTTCTTC. Using reference TRBV7-8 and TRBJ2-1 for the parts outside the CDR3, the full variable domain is GAGVSQSPRYKVAKRGQDVALRCDPISGHVSLFWYQQALGQGPEFLTYFQNEAQLDKSGLPSDRFFAERPEGSVSTLKIQRTQQEDSAVYLCASSFPQPGPSQFFGPGTRLTVL.

The rearrangement uses TRBV4-2 and TRBJ1-4, with a weak D call TRBD1 (6 bases). The CDR3 runs 16 residues. CDR1 LGHNA and CDR2 YNFKEQ come from the germline V gene. The V end lost 4 bases, the J end lost 0 bases, and 12 bases lay between the germline ends. The CDR3 sequence is CASSRLNRATNEKLFF. The CDR3 DNA follows: TGTGCCAGCAGCCGTTTAAACAGGGCAACTAATGAAAAACTGTTTTTT.

This clonotype was found a few times. A junction boundary mismatches the germline segment, possibly from a read error. Here the CDR3 DNA reads TGTGCTAGCAACTTAGCGCTCCGGCTGGAGCAGTACTTC. It translates to CASNLALRLEQYF. This sequence joins TRBV11-2 and TRBJ2-7, with D perhaps matching TRBD2 (5 bases). This CDR3 has 13 residues. Germline CDR1 reads SGHAT; CDR2 reads FQNNGV. Full variable domain (missing parts from reference TRBV11-2 and TRBJ2-7): EAGVAQSPRYKIIEKRQSVAFWCNPISGHATLYWYQQILGQGPKLLIQFQNNGVVDDSQLPKDRFSAERLKGVDSTLKIQPAKLEDSAVYLCASNLALRLEQYFGPGTRLTVT.

The V gene is TRBV24-1, the J gene TRBJ2-3, with D perhaps matching TRBD1 (5 bases). Germline V gives CDR1 KGHDR, CDR2 SFDVKD. The V end was cut by 4 bases, the J end by 4 bases, with 17 bases between. This CDR3 is 16 amino acids long. The CDR3 loop reads CATSDPVGRGPDTQYF. CDR3 nucleotides: TGTGCCACCAGTGACCCCGTGGGAAGGGGCCCAGATACGCAGTATTTT.

This chain links TRBV6-5 with TRBJ2-5; the D is unclear. The CDR3 contains 11 residues. Trimming pared 11 bases from V and 7 bases from J, leaving 14 bases between. CDR1 and CDR2 from the germline V gene are MNHEY and SVGAGI. DNA for the CDR3: TGTGCCCGCGGTTACTCGGGGACCCAGTACTTC. Its protein product is CARGYSGTQYF.

The table lists this clonotype with many counts. In DNA, the CDR3 is TGTGCCAGCAGCTTAGGTGTGACAGGGGGCCAAGGGGAGCTGTTTTTT. It codes for CASSLGVTGGQGELFF. V is TRBV11-2 and J is TRBJ2-2, with TRBD1 identical over 10 bases. Looked up from germline, CDR1 is SGHAT and CDR2 is FQNNGV. The CDR3 length is 16 residues. J lost 8 bases, V lost 1 base, and 7 bases had no gene match.

A note on this clonotype: A much more abundant neighbour one base away suggests this may be a read error. The rearrangement joins TRBV4-3 to TRBJ2-1, with a possible D match to TRBD2 (6 bases). V gave up 4 bases and J gave up 8 bases, with 18 bases separating them. There are 15 residues in the CDR3. Germline-derived CDR1 and CDR2 are LGHNA and YSLEER. The CDR3 coding sequence is TGCGCCAGCAGCCCGGACCCCGGGACTCACGATGAGCAGTTCTTC. Residues: CASSPDPGTHDEQFF.

This clonotype was picked up a small number of times. The V gene is TRBV6-2 or TRBV6-3, the J gene TRBJ2-1; 11 bases match TRBD2. The CDR3 spans 15 residues. J lost 7 bases, V lost 4 bases, and 6 bases had no gene match. CDR1 is MNHEY, CDR2 SVGEGT, per germline. CDR3 bases: TGTGCCAGCAGTTCATTAGCGGGAGGGCGTAATGAGCAGTTCTTC. Its translation: CASSSLAGGRNEQFF.

The chain recombines TRBV28 with TRBJ2-2, with TRBD1 matching 7 bases. This CDR3 contains 16 residues. Per germline, CDR1 MDHEN and CDR2 SYDVKM. V lost 6 bases and J lost 9; bases outside the gene matches: 16. The CDR3 DNA sequence: TGTGCCAGCAGCCCAGGGGGTGACCCCGTGTTAAGGGAGCTGTTTTTT. This encodes CASSPGGDPVLRELFF.

The chain links TRBV6-5 to TRBJ2-1; 8 bases agree with TRBD1. Germline V gene data show CDR1 as MNHEY and CDR2 as SVGAGI. The CDR3 runs 11 residues. The J segment lost 6 bases and the V segment lost 10 bases, leaving 2 bases of the junction unmatched. CDR3 DNA: TGTGCCAACACAGGGGGCAATGAGCAGTTCTTC. Translation gives CANTGGNEQFF.

This clonotype was observed a few times. One junction end does not reproduce the germline sequence, and a read error may be involved. The chain couples TRBV6-1 to TRBJ1-4; D remains unclear. Germline V gives CDR1 MNHNS, CDR2 SASEGT. The CDR3 loop spans 13 amino acids. DNA for the CDR3: TGTGCCAGCAGGTTCAGGCTTAATGAAAAACTGTTGTTT. It encodes CASRFRLNEKLLF.

Concerning this clonotype itself: Just one base apart from a much larger clone, this may be a read error. The chain has TRBV7-9 and TRBJ2-2; D is uncertain. The CDR3 is made up of 12 amino acids. Germline V gene sequence: CDR1 SEHNR, CDR2 FQNEAQ (reference sequence). V was shortened by 2 bases and J by 4 bases, with 2 bases between the two germline ends. The CDR3 protein is CASSLITGELFF. The CDR3 DNA is TGTGCCAGCAGCTTAATCACCGGGGAGCTGTTTTTT. The whole variable domain, remainder taken from reference TRBV7-9 and TRBJ2-2, is DTGVSQNPRHKITKRGQNVTFRCDPISEHNRLYWYRQTLGQGPEFLTYFQNEAQLEKSRLLSDRFSAERPKGSFSTLEIQRTEQGDSAMYLCASSLITGELFFGEGSRLTVL.

Points on this clonotype: Given a much more abundant clone one base away, this may be a read error. The chain recombines TRBV6-5 with TRBJ2-3; 8 nucleotides match TRBD1. The CDR3 contains 14 residues. The germline CDR1 and CDR2 sequences are MNHEY and SVGAGI. CDR3 nucleotide sequence: TGTGGCAGCAGTCTGACAGGGGTGGAAGATACGCAGTATTTT. Protein sequence: CGSSLTGVEDTQYF.

Worth noting for this clonotype: At one end, the junction sequence differs from germline, possibly due to a read error. This chain joins TRBV14 and TRBJ2-5, with 7 bases fitting TRBD1. Germline CDR1 reads SGHDN; CDR2 reads FVKESK. This CDR3 spans 15 amino acids. The CDR3: CVSSQSQQGQETQYF. In nucleotides, the CDR3 is TGTGTCAGCAGCCAATCACAACAGGGGCAAGAGACCCAGTACTTC.

The sample holds one count of this clonotype. The CDR3, as DNA: TGTGCCAGCAGCTTATATGGGCGGGGGACTCAGTACTTC. Its protein product is CASSLYGRGTQYF. The genes are TRBV11-2 and TRBJ2-5; 7 bases map to TRBD2. V lost 2 bases, J lost 11 bases, and 8 bases stayed unmatched. Germline assignment: CDR1 SGHAT and CDR2 FQNNGV. The CDR3 totals 13 residues.

This clonotype has at least ten counts. This chain joins TRBV30 and TRBJ1-5, with D unresolved. This CDR3 contains 13 residues. Germline V gene lookup returns CDR1 GTSNPN and CDR2 SVGIG (reference sequence). Trimming removed 2 bases from V and 4 bases from J, with 9 bases in between. The CDR3 nucleotides are TGTGCCTGGAGTATGAGGTCTAATCAGCCCCAGCATTTT. Protein sequence: CAWSMRSNQPQHF.